The 14 T cell receptor beta chains presented below share a single source sample, sequenced in a study of lymphopenia after photon versus proton radiotherapy. Here immunoSEQ multiplex PCR was the method, and the copy in TCRdb shows in-frame clones only, minus some. The sample shows approximately 30,000 clones, roughly four fifths of them seen only once. Sequenced material: peripheral blood, taken from a patient treated with photon-based radiotherapy. These receptors all come from a man aged 45-65 years with gastric cancer.

The rearrangement links TRBV5-6 to TRBJ1-1; D call uncertain. From germline, CDR1 is SGHDT and CDR2 YYEEEE. V shed 0 bases and J shed 1 base, with 22 bases lying between them. CDR3 length: 19 amino acids. The CDR3 region is CASSLGFILEFNTNTEAFF. The CDR3 region has the DNA TGTGCCAGCAGCTTGGGTTTCATTCTGGAGTTTAATACGAACACTGAAGCTTTCTTT.

The chain uses TRBV5-4 and TRBJ1-1; D is uncertain. The V gene's germline CDR1 is SGHNT and CDR2 YYREEE (reference sequence). The V end lost 0 bases, the J end lost 4 bases, and 16 bases lay between the germline ends. This CDR3 contains 16 residues. The CDR3 protein is CASSLGAGRGTTEAFF. CDR3 sequence (DNA): TGTGCCAGCAGCTTGGGAGCCGGGAGAGGTACCACTGAAGCTTTCTTT.

The rearrangement uses TRBV11-2 and TRBJ1-2; a possible D gene is TRBD1 (5 bases). V was clipped by 7 bases and J by 9 bases, with 12 bases between them. Germline CDR1 is SGHAT and CDR2 is FQNNGV. This CDR3 spans 11 amino acids. The CDR3 reads CASTSGYRYTF. CDR3 nucleotides: TGTGCCAGCACTTCAGGGTATCGCTACACCTTC.

The rearrangement joins TRBV2 to TRBJ1-5, with D possibly matching TRBD1 (5 bases). Between the trimmed V and J ends, which lost 2 bases and 6 bases, there was a span of 8 bases. The CDR3 is 13 amino acids. Germline CDR1 reads SNHLY; CDR2 reads FYNNEI. The CDR3 spells CASSEWGGQPQHF. Here the CDR3 DNA reads TGTGCCAGCAGTGAATGGGGGGGTCAGCCCCAGCATTTT.

This chain connects TRBV11-2 to TRBJ2-2; D unclear. The CDR3 consists of 13 residues. Trimming left V 7 bases short and J 6 bases short, with 12 bases between. CDR1 SGHAT and CDR2 FQNNGV come from the germline V gene. The CDR3 protein is CASTPGPAGELFF. The CDR3 DNA is TGTGCCAGCACACCGGGTCCAGCCGGGGAGCTGTTTTTT. Variable domain in full (rest from reference TRBV11-2 and TRBJ2-2): EAGVAQSPRYKIIEKRQSVAFWCNPISGHATLYWYQQILGQGPKLLIQFQNNGVVDDSQLPKDRFSAERLKGVDSTLKIQPAKLEDSAVYLCASTPGPAGELFFGEGSRLTVL.

As concerns this clone: Distinct nucleotide sequences in the sample also encode this CDR3. The chain carries TRBV18 and TRBJ1-5; 7 positions agree with TRBD1. V was clipped by 6 bases and J by 7 bases; unmatched bases: 6. There are 13 residues in the CDR3. CDR1 is KGHSH and CDR2 is LQKENI in the germline V gene. The CDR3 sequence: CASSPGGEQPQHF. DNA of the CDR3: TGTGCCAGCTCGCCAGGGGGGGAACAGCCCCAGCATTTT.

This chain joins TRBV9 and TRBJ2-1; 8 nucleotides agree with TRBD1. The V and J ends lost 4 bases and 2 bases, in that order; junction bases with no gene match: 8. The CDR3 has 16 residues. In germline, CDR1 is SGDLS, CDR2 YYNGEE. The CDR3 region is CASSSTTGDPYNEQFF. CDR3 DNA sequence: TGTGCCAGCAGCTCAACGACAGGGGACCCCTACAATGAGCAGTTCTTC.

The V gene is TRBV7-8, the J gene TRBJ1-5; D is ambiguous. Germline V lookup: CDR1 SGHVS, CDR2 FQNEAQ. With 1 base removed from V and 6 bases from J, the gap between germline ends came to 10 bases. There are 14 residues in the CDR3. Here the CDR3 reads CASSLDSFSQPQHF. CDR3 DNA: TGTGCCAGCAGCTTAGATTCTTTTAGTCAGCCCCAGCATTTT.

In its sample, this clone was seen a few times. This chain connects TRBV6-5 to TRBJ2-3, with TRBD1 identical over 7 bases. CDR1 is MNHEY and CDR2 is SVGAGI in the germline V gene. The junction had 5 bases not matched to a gene; V was cut back by 6 bases and J by 2 bases. The CDR3 runs to 14 residues. In nucleotides, the CDR3 is TGTGCCAGCAGCTGGGACAGTCTCACAGATACGCAGTATTTT. Its translation: CASSWDSLTDTQYF.

The chain uses TRBV7-3 and TRBJ2-1; no reliable D call. The CDR3 loop spans 16 amino acids. Trimming removed 6 bases from V and 0 bases from J, with 15 bases in between. Germline V gene sequence: CDR1 SGHTA, CDR2 FQGTGA. DNA of the CDR3: TGTGCCAGCAGTTCGGACGGTCGATCCTCCTACAATGAGCAGTTCTTC. This sequence encodes CASSSDGRSSYNEQFF.

This clone was recorded once. CDR3 residues: CSAGLRGEQYF. CDR3 bases: TGCAGTGCGGGACTGCGGGGCGAGCAGTACTTC. The chain is built from TRBV20-1 and TRBJ2-7; TRBD2 might be the D (6 bases). CDR3 length equals 11 residues. CDR1 DFQATT and CDR2 SNEGSKA come from the germline V gene (reference sequence). V lost 6 bases and J 6 bases, leaving 12 bases between the germline ends.

V usage is TRBV7-8 and J usage is TRBJ1-1, with unresolved D. The ends were cut back, 1 base at V and 7 bases at J, with 13 bases in the middle. The CDR3 is made up of 14 amino acids. CDR1 and CDR2 from the germline V gene are SGHVS and FQNEAQ. CDR3 DNA sequence: TGTGCCAGCAGCTTAGAACTTGGGCCAGTTGAAGCTTTCTTT. Translated, it gives CASSLELGPVEAFF.

This clone was found a few times. V is TRBV18 and J is TRBJ2-2; a possible D gene is TRBD1 (5 bases). The germline CDR1 and CDR2 sequences are KGHSH and LQKENI. V was trimmed by 5 bases and J by 0 bases, leaving 10 bases between them. The CDR3 has 15 residues. CDR3 coding DNA: TGTGCCAGCTCAGCTACGACAGCGAACACCGGGGAGCTGTTTTTT. It codes for CASSATTANTGELFF.

This clone was detected a few times. This sequence joins TRBV19 and TRBJ1-1; TRBD1 aligns across 9 bases. Trimming took 9 bases from V and 3 from J; bases not matched to a gene: 11. Germline V gives CDR1 LNHDA, CDR2 SQIVND (reference sequence). The CDR3 sequence is 15 residues long. In DNA form, the CDR3 reads TGTGCCAGCAGAGACGGACAGGGGTTGCACACTGAAGCTTTCTTT. This encodes CASRDGQGLHTEAFF.